Listed below are T cell receptor beta chains from one sample, sequenced in a study of lymphopenia after photon versus proton radiotherapy. Sequenced by immunoSEQ multiplex PCR; TCRdb stores in-frame clones only, minus some. The data contain around 70,000 clones, 85% to 95% of them seen just once; the ten biggest clones take up about 2.2%. The specimen was peripheral blood, collected from a patient treated with photon-based radiotherapy. These receptors were collected from a woman aged 40 to 50 with cholangiocarcinoma. Each CDR3 is given with its conserved first and last residue. D genes are given only for firm matches. Rows may omit the clone size; those that give it use once, few, many or a size class.

V	D	size	J	CDR3	DNA
TRBV7-9	TRBD1	NA	TRBJ2-1	CASSLTGGKYNEQFF	TGTGCCAGCAGCTTAACAGGGGGAAAGTACAATGAGCAGTTCTTC
TRBV19	TRBD1	NA	TRBJ2-7	CASSGPGQHEQYF	TGTGCCAGTAGTGGGCCGGGACAGCACGAGCAGTACTTC
TRBV6-1	TRBD1	NA	TRBJ2-3	CASRGDSAFTDTQYF	TGTGCCAGCAGGGGGGACAGCGCATTCACAGATACGCAGTATTTT
TRBV5-6	TRBD1	NA	TRBJ1-1	CASRVRGLVNTEAFF	TGTGCCAGTAGGGTCAGGGGGCTCGTGAACACTGAAGCTTTCTTT
TRBV7-8	NA	NA	TRBJ1-5	CASSPQGIGSNQPQHF	TGTGCCAGCAGCCCCCAGGGGATTGGGAGCAATCAGCCCCAGCATTTT
TRBV9	NA	NA	TRBJ2-5	CASSVGLQETQYF	TGTGCCAGCAGCGTCGGTCTCCAAGAGACCCAGTACTTC
TRBV7-9	NA	NA	TRBJ1-1	CASSPAGGPLNTEAFF	TGTGCCAGCAGCCCAGCGGGGGGGCCACTGAACACTGAAGCTTTCTTT
TRBV6-5	TRBD1	NA	TRBJ2-1	CASSYSTGSNLLF	TGTGCCAGCAGTTATTCGACAGGGTCGAACCTCCTCTTC
TRBV6-1	NA	NA	TRBJ2-7	CASRASGVGEQYF	TGTGCCAGCAGGGCGAGTGGGGTCGGCGAGCAGTACTTC
TRBV4-3	NA	once	TRBJ2-7	CASSQGPGSYEQYF	TGCGCCAGCAGCCAAGGTCCAGGTTCCTACGAGCAGTACTTC
TRBV7-2	TRBD1	NA	TRBJ2-7	CASTRDRGPSGEQYF	TGTGCCAGCACCCGGGACAGGGGCCCCTCTGGGGAGCAGTACTTC
TRBV7-9	NA	NA	TRBJ1-2	CASIPTANYGYTF	TGTGCCAGCATCCCGACAGCTAACTATGGCTACACCTTC
TRBV30	NA	NA	TRBJ1-2	CAWSEQGYGYTF	TGTGCCTGGAGTGAACAGGGTTACGGCTACACCTTC
TRBV6-1	NA	NA	TRBJ1-1	CASNHGWNTEAFF	TGTGCCAGCAATCACGGGTGGAACACTGAAGCTTTCTTT
TRBV4-2	TRBD1	NA	TRBJ1-1	CASSQDRFGTGGNTEAFF	TGTGCCAGCAGCCAAGATCGTTTCGGGACAGGGGGTAACACTGAAGCTTTCTTT
TRBV10-2	NA	NA	TRBJ2-2	CASSGEAGELFF	TGCGCCAGCAGTGGGGAAGCCGGGGAGCTGTTTTTT
TRBV28	TRBD1	NA	TRBJ1-1	CASNDPGQGANTEAFF	TGTGCCAGCAATGACCCGGGACAGGGGGCCAACACTGAAGCTTTCTTT
TRBV7-9	TRBD1	NA	TRBJ2-7	CASTFRDRAYEQYF	TGTGCCAGCACTTTCCGGGACAGAGCCTACGAGCAGTACTTC
TRBV27	NA	once	TRBJ2-7	CASSSPRQAETYEQYF	TGTGCCAGCAGTTCCCCACGACAAGCCGAAACCTACGAGCAGTACTTC
TRBV4-1	NA	NA	TRBJ1-1	CASSQVGGTEAFF	TGCGCCAGCAGCCAAGTAGGGGGCACTGAAGCTTTCTTT
TRBV30	NA	NA	TRBJ1-2	CAWGPGREGYTF	TGTGCCTGGGGACCGGGTCGAGAGGGCTACACCTTC
TRBV18	NA	NA	TRBJ1-1	CASADSLNTEAFF	TGTGCCAGCGCGGACAGCCTGAACACTGAAGCTTTCTTT
TRBV18	NA	NA	TRBJ1-1	CASSPPNRRNTEAFF	TGTGCCAGCTCACCACCTAACAGGCGAAACACTGAAGCTTTCTTT
TRBV2	TRBD2	NA	TRBJ2-1	CASSVKAGGTYNEQFF	TGTGCCAGCAGTGTGAAAGCGGGGGGGACTTACAATGAGCAGTTCTTC
TRBV19	TRBD1	few	TRBJ2-5	CASSPQGEVKTQYF	TGTGCCAGTAGTCCCCAGGGGGAAGTAAAGACCCAGTACTTC
TRBV5-1	NA	NA	TRBJ2-5	CASSGTGGQETQYF	TGCGCCAGCAGCGGGACTGGGGGGCAAGAGACCCAGTACTTC
TRBV7-2	NA	NA	TRBJ1-1	CASSFQVNTEAFF	TGTGCCAGCAGCTTCCAGGTGAACACTGAAGCTTTCTTT
TRBV4-1	NA	NA	TRBJ1-6	CASSQLTLQESPLHF	TGCGCCAGCAGCCAACTAACCCTTCAGGAATCACCCCTCCACTTT
TRBV6-6	NA	NA	TRBJ1-4	CASSSPPFWLFF	TGTGCCAGCAGTTCCCCCCCCTTCTGGCTGTTTTTT
TRBV9	NA	once	TRBJ1-2	CASSPTPSGSGYTF	TGTGCCAGCAGCCCTACTCCTTCAGGGTCGGGCTACACCTTC
TRBV18	NA	NA	TRBJ2-7	CASSPGTPPEQYF	TGTGCCAGCTCACCAGGGACCCCCCCCGAGCAGTACTTC
TRBV2	TRBD2	NA	TRBJ2-7	CASMVSSGSYEQYF	TGTGCCAGCATGGTTTCTAGCGGATCCTACGAGCAGTACTTC
TRBV28	TRBD2	NA	TRBJ2-7	CASAGGSYEQYF	TGTGCCAGCGCGGGAGGCTCCTACGAGCAGTACTTC
TRBV5-4	TRBD2	NA	TRBJ2-5	CASSSPSGRGEETQYF	TGTGCCAGCAGCTCACCTAGCGGGAGAGGTGAAGAGACCCAGTACTTC
TRBV5-1	NA	NA	TRBJ2-2	CASSSDRLNTGELFF	TGCGCCAGCAGCTCTGACCGGCTCAACACCGGGGAGCTGTTTTTT
TRBV27	TRBD2	NA	TRBJ2-3	CASSLLFPSGTTDTQYF	TGTGCCAGCAGTTTATTGTTTCCTAGCGGTACCACAGATACGCAGTATTTT
TRBV9	TRBD2	NA	TRBJ2-1	CASSSSGLARTDTYNEQFF	TGTGCCAGCAGCTCATCGGGACTAGCGCGTACCGATACCTACAATGAGCAGTTCTTC
TRBV7-3	NA	NA	TRBJ1-4	CASSQEFGEKLFF	TGTGCCAGCAGCCAAGAGTTCGGGGAAAAACTGTTTTTT
TRBV19	NA	NA	TRBJ1-5	CASSGWTSRSNQPQHF	TGTGCCAGTAGTGGCTGGACCTCGAGGAGCAATCAGCCCCAGCATTTT
TRBV5-5	NA	NA	TRBJ2-3	CASSLERGDTQYF	TGTGCCAGCAGCTTGGAAAGGGGTGATACGCAGTATTTT
TRBV6-5	TRBD1	once	TRBJ2-1	CASSYDRVNNEQFF	TGTGCCAGCAGTTACGACAGGGTCAACAATGAGCAGTTCTTC
TRBV29-1	TRBD1	NA	TRBJ2-2	CSGTGTANTGELFF	TGCAGTGGGACCGGGACAGCGAACACCGGGGAGCTGTTTTTT
TRBV10-1	NA	few	TRBJ1-1	CASSARGNTEAFF	TGCGCCAGCAGCGCCAGGGGGAACACTGAAGCTTTCTTT
TRBV5-5	TRBD2	NA	TRBJ2-3	CASSFPSGGTRSTDTQYF	TGTGCCAGCAGCTTTCCTAGCGGGGGGACGCGCAGCACAGATACGCAGTATTTT
TRBV9	NA	NA	TRBJ1-4	CASSARSVGEKLFF	TGTGCCAGCAGCGCCCGGAGCGTGGGTGAAAAACTGTTTTTT
TRBV29-1	NA	once	TRBJ1-3	CSVVSGNTIYF	TGCAGCGTCGTCTCTGGAAACACCATATATTTT
TRBV9	NA	NA	TRBJ1-2	CASSVGGQGYGYTF	TGTGCCAGCAGCGTAGGCGGGCAGGGGTATGGCTACACCTTC
TRBV7-8	NA	NA	TRBJ1-1	CASSLGPGVTEAFF	TGTGCCAGCAGCTTAGGTCCGGGGGTCACTGAAGCTTTCTTT
TRBV7-3	NA	once	TRBJ2-2	CASSGGVSGELFF	TGTGCCAGCAGCGGAGGGGTCTCCGGGGAGCTGTTTTTT
TRBV9	NA	NA	TRBJ1-6	CASSVDYNSPLHF	TGTGCCAGCAGCGTAGACTATAATTCACCCCTCCACTTT
TRBV27	NA	NA	TRBJ2-3	CASTSAISTDTQYF	TGTGCCAGCACATCGGCAATCAGCACAGATACGCAGTATTTT
TRBV29-1	NA	NA	TRBJ2-7	CSVEAGVDGSYEQYF	TGCAGCGTTGAAGCCGGGGTCGACGGATCCTACGAGCAGTACTTC
TRBV30	TRBD1	NA	TRBJ1-4	CAWTPTGGKEKLFF	TGTGCCTGGACCCCTACAGGGGGGAAAGAAAAACTGTTTTTT